The T cell receptor (beta chain) described here comes from a study of tumor-infiltrating lymphocytes in primary liver carcinoma (dated by TCRdb to the late 2010s). As for the study more broadly: The five patients, three men and two women aged 30 to 69 years, had hepatocellular carcinoma (four) or combined HCC and intrahepatic cholangiocarcinoma (one). The five patients had tumors of stage T1-T3 N0M0, with maximum diameters ranging from about 4.2 to 11 cm. Roughly 3.5 to 7.5 million productive TCRbeta reads were obtained per sample, and no significant difference in read depth was found between tissue types. The study combined TCRbeta repertoire sequencing, expression microarrays and whole-exome sequencing across five regions of each liver tumor, with adjacent normal tissue and blood. TCRbeta repertoire sequencing covered 35 specimens from 5 patients: approximately 25 tumor regions, 5 adjacent noncancerous liver tissues and 5 peripheral blood samples. To link TCRbeta repertoire diversity to the local molecular phenotype, the roughly 24 tumor region samples were profiled with Agilent mRNA microarrays. Repertoires from technical replicates were highly reproducible, with mean shared-clone rates approximately 0.88 and correlation coefficients above 0.98.

For this clonotype: Its antigen specificity is not known. Given a much more abundant clone one base away, this may be a read error.

Results and caveats for the whole study, not just this receptor: Compared with blood, tumors had a significantly larger share of the repertoire taken up by the top 250 clones (p = 0.039). Repertoire overlap was higher between tumor regions (mean around 36%) than tumor-adjacent (around 17%) or tumor-blood (roughly 14%) pairs, consistent with antigen-driven expansion. Only roughly 8-25% of top clones appeared in all five regions of a tumor, which suggests that tumor-infiltrating T cells are spatially heterogeneous. Bulk unsorted samples precluded comparing CD4+ and CD8+ T cell repertoires. Only the TCR beta chain was sequenced, which likely underestimates true repertoire diversity because unpaired alpha chains were not captured. Only five or six patients were included in the study, and the authors note that the findings should be validated in a larger study.

Starting from 500 to 600 ng total RNA, TCRbeta-specific cDNA was produced by reverse transcription with a constant-region primer and ProtoScript II reverse transcriptase. Construction of the TCRbeta libraries relied on three nested rounds of multiplex PCR, following a slightly modified ARM-PCR procedure. Multiplex TRBV1-TRBV30 forward primers and a Cbeta reverse primer were used in the first two PCR rounds, each of which was run for approximately 9 cycles. Sample barcodes and Illumina adapters were added in a final 25-cycle PCR with Deep VentR polymerase. Before sequencing, amplicons between 200 and 500 bp were purified from gel using a QIAquick gel extraction kit. TCRbeta amplicons were sequenced on an Illumina HiSeq 2500 with 250-bp paired-end reads. The paper's data handling went like this. Quality trimming of reads was performed with Trimmomatic v0.33, and paired reads were merged with FLASH v1.2.11 so that full CDR3 sequences could be recovered. MiGEC v1.2.1b assigned V, D and J germline segments to the rearranged TCRbeta sequences. VDJtools v1.0.0 computed clonotype statistics and Shannon-Wiener diversity indices. Except for diversity analysis, only the 250 most abundant clonotypes of each sample were used in subsequent analyses to reduce sampling bias. The public reads were quality trimmed at Q25 with fastp and then assembled into clones with MiXCR by TCRdb, keeping productive beta chains. All rows with the same CDR3 protein become a single entry with the most common DNA and genes. V and J calls and clone size were set by TCRdb, not the authors. Recorded for this sample are over 35,000 distinct CDR3 sequences; roughly 70% of them occurred a single time. The ten top clones hold about 15% of the sample.

Its CDR3 holds 15 amino acids, cysteine through phenylalanine. Left in the record is the CDR3 DNA by itself, 45 bases read in frame from the first base. According to the germline V gene (reference sequence), CDR1 reads SEHNR and CDR2 reads FQNEAQ. Total RNA and DNA were co-extracted from 20-30 mg of bulk tissue with the AllPrep DNA/RNA mini kit, without cell sorting. Between late 2015 and March 2016, a handful of patients in China with histopathologically diagnosed primary liver carcinoma had surgical resection. At the time of sampling, the patients were treatment-naive and had chronic HBV infection. Five spatially separated regions were sampled from each tumor: the superior, inferior, left-lateral and right-lateral poles, plus the tumor centre. More than 85% viable tumor cells were found by histology in every tumor sample. Pieces of fresh tumor and adjacent tissue were cut in half, with one half kept in RNAlater at -80 degrees C and the other half sent for histology.

The sequence joins TRBV7-9 to TRBJ2-1; a tentative D call is TRBD1 (5 bases match). This sequence originates from a man aged 35 to 55 with primary liver carcinoma and hepatitis B virus infection. Sample: liver tumor tissue from sampling region 4. The cell subset or site label of this sample denotes: tumor region T4, right-lateral pole. Here is the DNA: TGTACCAGCAGTGACAGTTTATCCGAAAACAGTGAGCATTTCTTC. This is translated as CTSSDSLSENSEHFF.